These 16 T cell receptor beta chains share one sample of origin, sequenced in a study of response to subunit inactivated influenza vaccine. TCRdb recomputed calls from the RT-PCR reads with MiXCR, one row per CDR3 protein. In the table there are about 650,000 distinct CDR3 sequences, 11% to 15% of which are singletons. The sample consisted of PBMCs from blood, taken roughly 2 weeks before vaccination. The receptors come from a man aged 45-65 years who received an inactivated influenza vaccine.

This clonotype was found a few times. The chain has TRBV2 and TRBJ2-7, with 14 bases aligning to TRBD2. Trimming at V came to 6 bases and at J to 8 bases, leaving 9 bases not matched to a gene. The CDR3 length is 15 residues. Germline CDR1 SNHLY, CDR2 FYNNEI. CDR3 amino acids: CASRRLAGGPIKQYF. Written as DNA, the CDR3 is TGTGCCAGCAGGAGACTAGCGGGGGGGCCAATAAAGCAGTACTTC.

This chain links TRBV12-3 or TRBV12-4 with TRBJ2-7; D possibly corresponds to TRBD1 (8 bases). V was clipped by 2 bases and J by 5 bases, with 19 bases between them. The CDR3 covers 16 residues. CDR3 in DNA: TGTGCCAGCAGTTTAACAGGGGGAGGGAGTAGTAACGAGCAGTACTTC. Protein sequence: CASSLTGGGSSNEQYF.

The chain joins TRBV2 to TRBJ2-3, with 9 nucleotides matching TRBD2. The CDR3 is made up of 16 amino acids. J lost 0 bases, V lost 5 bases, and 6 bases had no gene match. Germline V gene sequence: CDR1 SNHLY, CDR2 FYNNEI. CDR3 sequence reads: CASSFGLAISTDTQYF. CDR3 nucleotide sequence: TGTGCCAGCAGTTTCGGACTAGCGATAAGCACAGATACGCAGTATTTT. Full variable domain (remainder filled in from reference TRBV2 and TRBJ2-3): EPEVTQTPSHQVTQMGQEVILRCVPISNHLYFYWYRQILGQKVEFLVSFYNNEISEKSEIFDDQFSVERPDGSNFTLKIRSTKLEDSAMYFCASSFGLAISTDTQYFGPGTRLTVL.

The DNA for the CDR3 is TGTGCCATCACCAGGACTAGTCCAGATACGCAGTATTTT. This codes for CAITRTSPDTQYF. V gene TRBV6-6 combines with J gene TRBJ2-3; 7 bases align to TRBD2. CDR1 MNHNY and CDR2 SVGAGI come from the germline V gene (reference sequence). Losses at the gene ends were 10 bases for V and 4 bases for J; bases not matched to a gene: 8. The length of the CDR3 is 13 residues.

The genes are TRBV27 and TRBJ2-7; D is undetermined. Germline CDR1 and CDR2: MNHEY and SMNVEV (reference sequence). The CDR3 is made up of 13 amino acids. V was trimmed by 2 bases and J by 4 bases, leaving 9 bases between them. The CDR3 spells CASSLRVGYEQYF. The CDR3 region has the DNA TGTGCCAGCAGTTTAAGGGTTGGTTACGAGCAGTACTTC.

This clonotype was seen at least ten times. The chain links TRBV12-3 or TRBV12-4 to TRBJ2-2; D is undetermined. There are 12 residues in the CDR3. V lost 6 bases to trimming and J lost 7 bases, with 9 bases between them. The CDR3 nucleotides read TGTGCCAGCAGCCGGGCAAACGGGGAGCTGTTTTTT. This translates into CASSRANGELFF.

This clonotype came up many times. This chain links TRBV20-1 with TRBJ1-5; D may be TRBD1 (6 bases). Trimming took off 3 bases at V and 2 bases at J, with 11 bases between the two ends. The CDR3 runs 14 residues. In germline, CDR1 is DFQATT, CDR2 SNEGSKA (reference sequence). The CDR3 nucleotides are TGCAGTGCTAGGCCCCCAGGGGGCAATCAGCCCCAGCATTTT. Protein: CSARPPGGNQPQHF.

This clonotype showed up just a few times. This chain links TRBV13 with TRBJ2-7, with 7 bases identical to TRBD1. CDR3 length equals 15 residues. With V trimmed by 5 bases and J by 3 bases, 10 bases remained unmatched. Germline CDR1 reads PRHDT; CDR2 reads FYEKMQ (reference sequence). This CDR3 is CASSPPGTENYEQYF. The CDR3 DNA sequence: TGTGCCAGCAGCCCTCCCGGGACAGAAAACTACGAGCAGTACTTC.

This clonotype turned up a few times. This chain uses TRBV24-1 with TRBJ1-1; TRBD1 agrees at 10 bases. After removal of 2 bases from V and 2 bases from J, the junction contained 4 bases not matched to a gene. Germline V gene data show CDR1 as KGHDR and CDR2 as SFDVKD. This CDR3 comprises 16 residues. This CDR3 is CATSDSRQGANTEAFF. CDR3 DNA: TGTGCCACCAGTGATTCCCGACAGGGGGCAAACACTGAAGCTTTCTTT.

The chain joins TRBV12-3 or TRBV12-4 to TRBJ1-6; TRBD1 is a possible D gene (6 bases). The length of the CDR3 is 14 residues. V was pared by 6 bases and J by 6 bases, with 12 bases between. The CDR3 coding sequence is TGTGCCAGCAGGGTTGGGGACACTAATTCACCCCTCCACTTT. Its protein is CASRVGDTNSPLHF.

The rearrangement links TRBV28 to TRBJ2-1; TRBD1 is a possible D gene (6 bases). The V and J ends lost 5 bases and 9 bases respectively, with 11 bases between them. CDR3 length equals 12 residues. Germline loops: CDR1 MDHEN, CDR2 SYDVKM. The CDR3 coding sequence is TGTGCCAGCAGTATACAGGGTACTGAGCAGTTCTTC. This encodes CASSIQGTEQFF.

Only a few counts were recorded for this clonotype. CDR3 DNA: TGCGCCAGCAGCTTATCAGGGGAACAGCCCCAGCATTTT. This codes for CASSLSGEQPQHF. V gene TRBV5-1 combines with J gene TRBJ1-5; TRBD1 might be the D (6 bases). V was cut by 2 bases and J by 7 bases, with 10 bases left in between. CDR3 length: 13 residues. Germline V gives CDR1 SGHRS, CDR2 YFSETQ. Complete variable domain (other parts from reference TRBV5-1 and TRBJ1-5): KAGVTQTPRYLIKTRGQQVTLSCSPISGHRSVSWYQQTPGQGLQFLFEYFSETQRNKGNFPGRFSGRQFSNSRSEMNVSTLELGDSALYLCASSLSGEQPQHFGDGTRLSIL.

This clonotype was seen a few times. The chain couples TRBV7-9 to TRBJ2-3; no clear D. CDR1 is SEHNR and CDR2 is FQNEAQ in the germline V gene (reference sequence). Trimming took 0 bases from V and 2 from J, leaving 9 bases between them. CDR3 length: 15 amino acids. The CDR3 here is CASSLAVDPTDTQYF. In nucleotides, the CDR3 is TGTGCCAGCAGCTTAGCAGTGGACCCCACAGATACGCAGTATTTT.

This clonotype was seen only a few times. The CDR3 bases are TGTGCCAGCAGTCCCGGGACAGGGGGTTTACCCCTCCACTTT. It codes for CASSPGTGGLPLHF. This chain uses TRBV27 with TRBJ1-6, with 11 bases lining up with TRBD1. The length of the CDR3 is 14 residues. The J segment lost 12 bases and the V segment lost 5 bases, leaving 6 bases of the junction unmatched. Germline CDR1 and CDR2: MNHEY and SMNVEV (reference sequence).

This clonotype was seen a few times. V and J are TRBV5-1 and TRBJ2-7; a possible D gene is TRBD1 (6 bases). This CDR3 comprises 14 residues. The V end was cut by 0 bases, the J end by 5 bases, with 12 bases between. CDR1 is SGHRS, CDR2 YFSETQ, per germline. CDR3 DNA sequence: TGCGCCAGCAGCTTGGACAGGGCTCGCGACGAGCAGTACTTC. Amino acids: CASSLDRARDEQYF.

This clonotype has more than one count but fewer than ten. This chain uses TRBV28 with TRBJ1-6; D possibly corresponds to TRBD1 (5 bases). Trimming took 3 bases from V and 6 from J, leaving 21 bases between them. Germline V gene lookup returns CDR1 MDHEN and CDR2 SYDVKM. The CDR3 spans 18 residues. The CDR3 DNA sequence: TGTGCCAGCAGTTTGCCCCCTGAGGCAGGGTTGAGTAATTCACCCCTCCACTTT. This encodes CASSLPPEAGLSNSPLHF. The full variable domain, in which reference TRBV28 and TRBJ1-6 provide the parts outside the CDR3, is DVKVTQSSRYLVKRTGEKVFLECVQDMDHENMFWYRQDPGLGLRLIYFSYDVKMKEKGDIPEGYSVSREKKERFSLILESASTNQTSMYLCASSLPPEAGLSNSPLHFGNGTRLTVT.